This TCR beta chain appears in the sequencing data of a study of human T cells and chemical hapten exposure. In the study overall: Upper inner arm skin measuring approximately 2 cm by approximately 2 cm received 2% DPC for sensitization. DPC at 0.01% went onto the upper back in patch tests, read at 6 days. Study-wide points: Clustering by CDR3 similarity yielded significantly more large clusters from expanded TCRs than controls.

Time point defined: pre-sensitization, week 0. Treatment noted: therapeutic diphenylcyclopropenone sensitization with weekly scalp DPC. Total RNA extraction was carried out from unfractionated whole blood. A remark on this clonotype: Antigen: not known.

TCRdb re-analysed the RACE reads in MiXCR, keeping a single row per CDR3 protein. The data hold 62,000 or so distinct CDR3 sequences, with approximately 11% observed a single time. The TCR comes from a woman aged 50 to 60 with alopecia areata. Some clones in this sample may be carry-over from other donors' samples. This sample comprised whole blood, obtained in connection with sensitization to the hapten diphenylcyclopropenone (DPC).

CDR3 DNA: TGCAGCGTTCCTGCGGGCTTCCAAGAGACCCAGTACTTC. Translating it yields CSVPAGFQETQYF. The chain has TRBV29-1 and TRBJ2-5; possible D gene TRBD2, 5 bases. The V gene's germline CDR1 is SQVTM and CDR2 ANQGSEA. V was clipped by 5 bases and J by 1 base, with 11 bases between them. This CDR3 has 13 amino acids. The full variable domain, rest sourced from reference TRBV29-1 and TRBJ2-5, is SAVISQKPSRDICQRGTSLTIQCQVDSQVTMMFWYRQQPGQSLTLIATANQGSEATYESGFVIDKFPISRPNLTFSTLTVSNMSPEDSSIYLCSVPAGFQETQYFGPGTRLLVL.